These 14 T cell receptor beta chains share one sample of origin, sequenced in a study of T cells in Graves' hyperthyroidism and ophthalmopathy. RNA transcripts provided the source from which TCR beta CDR3 regions were amplified. Researchers ran a first-round RT-PCR on the TCR CDR3 using the HTBI primer set. In TCRdb, the multiplex PCR reads were re-called with MiXCR into one record per CDR3 protein. The sample includes some 250,000 distinct CDR3 sequences, 13% to 15% of them seen just once. Specimen: blood. Receptor source: a woman in her 40s with Graves' hyperthyroidism that later progressed to Graves' ophthalmopathy.

This clonotype appeared many times. The chain links TRBV5-1 to TRBJ1-4; D remains ambiguous. Germline values: CDR1 SGHRS, CDR2 YFSETQ. With 7 bases removed from V and 6 bases from J, the gap between germline ends came to 13 bases. The CDR3 has 13 amino acids. The CDR3 DNA sequence: TGCGCCAGCGGCAGGAGCCCTGATGAAAAACTGTTTTTT. As protein: CASGRSPDEKLFF.

The V gene is TRBV11-2, the J gene TRBJ2-7; the match to TRBD2 covers 12 bases. The CDR3 spans 15 residues. Trimming took 4 bases from V and 5 from J; bases not matched to a gene: 6. In germline, CDR1 is SGHAT, CDR2 FQNNGV. CDR3 sequence (DNA): TGTGCCAGCAGCTCTCGACTAGCGGGAGACCACGAGCAGTACTTC. This sequence encodes CASSSRLAGDHEQYF.

Many counts were recorded for this clonotype. CDR3 bases: TGTGCCAGTAGTCGCGCTAGTAGGGTTGAAAAACTGTTTTTT. It codes for CASSRASRVEKLFF. The chain joins TRBV19 to TRBJ1-4, with D unclear. Trimming removed 5 bases from V and 7 bases from J, with 14 bases in between. This CDR3 spans 14 amino acids. CDR1 is LNHDA and CDR2 is SQIVND in the germline V gene (reference sequence).

The table lists this clonotype with many counts. The chain couples TRBV19 to TRBJ2-7, with TRBD2 matching 10 bases. V was pared by 6 bases and J by 5 bases, with 13 bases of the junction left unmatched. This CDR3 has 16 amino acids. The germline CDR1 and CDR2 sequences are LNHDA and SQIVND (reference sequence). The CDR3 region is CASRSSGSSPLHEQYF. CDR3 in DNA: TGTGCCAGTAGGTCTAGCGGGAGTTCGCCCCTCCACGAGCAGTACTTC.

The V gene is TRBV9, the J gene TRBJ2-1, with 9 bases lining up with TRBD2. The length of the CDR3 is 16 residues. V was clipped by 0 bases and J by 7 bases; unmatched bases: 8. Germline V gene data show CDR1 as SGDLS and CDR2 as YYNGEE. The CDR3 protein is CASSVVPSSGINEQFF. CDR3 nucleotide sequence: TGTGCCAGCAGCGTAGTCCCCTCTAGCGGGATAAATGAGCAGTTCTTC. The complete variable domain, with remaining parts taken from reference TRBV9 and TRBJ2-1, reads DSGVTQTPKHLITATGQRVTLRCSPRSGDLSVYWYQQSLDQGLQFLIQYYNGEERAKGNILERFSAQQFPDLHSELNLSSLELGDSALYFCASSVVPSSGINEQFFGPGTRLTVL.

This clonotype turned up a few times. The chain joins TRBV20-1 to TRBJ2-4, with TRBD1 matching over 8 bases. The CDR3 runs to 15 residues. The germline CDR1 and CDR2 sequences are DFQATT and SNEGSKA (reference sequence). J was trimmed by 0 bases and V by 5 bases; bases with no gene match: 6. The CDR3 sequence: CSAVDRALAKNIQYF. In DNA form, the CDR3 reads TGCAGTGCTGTGGACAGGGCACTAGCCAAAAACATTCAGTACTTC.

This clonotype showed up many times. The V and J genes are TRBV11-2 and TRBJ2-7; 7 bases are shared with TRBD2. Looked up from germline, CDR1 is SGHAT and CDR2 is FQNNGV. V lost 5 bases to trimming and J lost 4 bases; unmatched junction nucleotides: 8. This CDR3 comprises 14 residues. The CDR3: CASSPSTGGYEQYF. DNA of the CDR3: TGTGCCAGCAGCCCCAGCACGGGGGGTTACGAGCAGTACTTC.

This clonotype has at least ten counts. The chain links TRBV19 to TRBJ2-1; D possibly uses TRBD1 or TRBD2 (5 bases each). Deletions cut 5 bases from V and 5 bases from J, with 13 bases between. The CDR3 extends over 14 amino acids. Germline V CDR1 and CDR2: LNHDA, SQIVND (reference sequence). The CDR3 DNA is TGTGCCAGTAGTCTACGGGACGGGCACAATGAGCAGTTCTTC. As protein: CASSLRDGHNEQFF.

This clonotype was seen repeatedly, ten times or more. This rearrangement joins TRBV3-1 to TRBJ2-2; D perhaps matches TRBD2 (6 bases). Trimming left V 2 bases short and J 1 base short, with 17 bases between. The CDR3 covers 18 residues. CDR1 and CDR2 (germline): LGHDT, YNNKEL (reference sequence). The DNA of the CDR3 is TGTGCCAGCAGCCAACGTTCCCGGGGGATGAGGAACACCGGGGAGCTGTTTTTT. Translation gives CASSQRSRGMRNTGELFF.

This clonotype was counted many times. This chain joins TRBV20-1 and TRBJ2-3; no clear D gene. The CDR3 has 16 residues. Trimming stripped 6 bases from V and 1 base from J, with 20 bases between. Germline V gene data show CDR1 as DFQATT and CDR2 as SNEGSKA (reference sequence). The CDR3 DNA reads TGCAGTGCCCGAGGAGCCGGCCAACGGGGCACAGATACGCAGTATTTT. Its translation is CSARGAGQRGTDTQYF.

This clonotype has only a few counts. The chain has TRBV7-9 and TRBJ1-1; D not resolved. In germline, CDR1 is SEHNR, CDR2 FQNEAQ (reference sequence). This CDR3 comprises 15 residues. V was shortened by 4 bases and J by 1 base, with 13 bases between the two germline ends. DNA of the CDR3: TGTGCCAGCAGCTATAGCTATCCGTGGAACACTGAAGCTTTCTTT. Amino acids: CASSYSYPWNTEAFF.

This clonotype was seen repeatedly, ten times or more. The CDR3 loop is CASSSGQPSHSSNQPQHF. The CDR3 bases are TGTGCCAGCAGCTCCGGACAGCCCTCTCACTCTAGCAATCAGCCCCAGCATTTT. The J gene is TRBJ1-5, the V gene TRBV7-8; possibly TRBD1 for D (6 bases). The CDR3 loop spans 18 amino acids. Between the trimmed V and J ends, which lost 4 bases and 0 bases, there was a span of 19 bases. CDR1 and CDR2 (germline): SGHVS, FQNEAQ. Full variable domain (remainder filled in from reference TRBV7-8 and TRBJ1-5): GAGVSQSPRYKVAKRGQDVALRCDPISGHVSLFWYQQALGQGPEFLTYFQNEAQLDKSGLPSDRFFAERPEGSVSTLKIQRTQQEDSAVYLCASSSGQPSHSSNQPQHFGDGTRLSIL.

For this clonotype: A read error may be the cause here, since a much bigger clone is one base away. The rearrangement links TRBV28 to TRBJ2-1, with 8 bases matching TRBD1. This CDR3 is 13 amino acids long. Germline V gene sequence: CDR1 MDHEN, CDR2 SYDVKM. The CDR3 loop reads CASSATGTRGQCF. The CDR3 DNA reads TGTGCCAGCAGTGCGACAGGAACCAGGGGGCAGTGCTTC.

This clonotype has at least ten counts. The chain has TRBV24-1 and TRBJ2-1, with D possibly matching TRBD1 (5 bases). With 5 bases removed from V and 0 bases from J, the gap between germline ends came to 19 bases. This CDR3 comprises 18 residues. Germline CDR1 is KGHDR and CDR2 is SFDVKD. DNA of the CDR3: TGTGCCACCAGTGGTAGCCCAATACAGGAAAGCTCCTACAATGAGCAGTTCTTC. As protein: CATSGSPIQESSYNEQFF.